The rows below give T cell receptor beta chains drawn from one sample of a study of human T cells and chemical hapten exposure. TCRdb reprocessed the RACE reads with MiXCR, giving one entry per CDR3 protein. The sample lists over 300,000 distinct CDR3 sequences, roughly 5.3% seen once, with approximately 2.8% in the top ten. Material: whole blood, obtained in connection with sensitization to the hapten diphenylcyclopropenone (DPC). Receptors were obtained from a woman in her forties or fifties with alopecia areata. Some clones in this sample may be carry-over from other donors' samples. Both conserved end residues are part of each CDR3. A D gene is named only where the DNA matches it firmly. The size entry is marked missing in some rows and otherwise reads once, few, many or a size class.

TRBJ2-1	TRBD2	TRBV25-1	few	TGTGCCAGCACCCTGACTAGCGGGGGAAGCTCCTACAATGAGCAGTTCTTC	CASTLTSGGSSYNEQFF
TRBJ1-3	TRBD1	TRBV20-1	many	TGCAGTGCTCCTAGTGGACAGGCTGGAAACACCATATATTTT	CSAPSGQAGNTIYF
TRBJ1-6	NA	TRBV5-5	NA	TGTGCCAGCAGCTTGGGGCGGAATTATAATTCACCCCTCCACTTT	CASSLGRNYNSPLHF
TRBJ1-2	NA	TRBV13	many	TGTGCCAGCAGCACTAGGACAGATACGGATGGCTACACCTTC	CASSTRTDTDGYTF
TRBJ2-3	NA	TRBV12-3/TRBV12-4	few	TGTGCCAGCAGCGAGGGACCACCGCCCACTGATACGCAGTATTTT	CASSEGPPPTDTQYF
TRBJ1-3	TRBD1	TRBV3-1	NA	TGTGCCAGCAGCCAATTGATCCGGACAGGGGGAGAAAACACCATATATTTT	CASSQLIRTGGENTIYF
TRBJ2-7	TRBD2	TRBV6-5	many	TGTGCCAGCAGTTCACTAGCGGGAGAGAGCGAGCAGTACTTC	CASSSLAGESEQYF
TRBJ1-6	NA	TRBV3-1	many	TGTGCCAGCAGCCTTAGAGACTCTAATTCACCCCTCCACTTT	CASSLRDSNSPLHF
TRBJ2-2	TRBD1	TRBV19	few	TGTGCCAGTACCACCACACCAGGGGGTACCGGGGAGCTGTTTTTT	CASTTTPGGTGELFF
TRBJ1-5	NA	TRBV30	NA	TGTGCCTGGAGTGTACGCCAGGCGGGCAATCAGCCCCAGCATTTT	CAWSVRQAGNQPQHF
TRBJ1-6	NA	TRBV12-5	many	TGTGCTAGTGGTTTGGTACTCGGGACGACGCCTTCACCCCTCCACTTT	CASGLVLGTTPSPLHF
TRBJ1-1	NA	TRBV6-2/TRBV6-3	NA	TGTGCCAGCAGTTACAGGGTTATGAACACTGAAGCTTTCTTT	CASSYRVMNTEAFF
TRBJ1-5	NA	TRBV5-1	many	TGCGCCAGCAGCGCAGCCGTTGATGGCAATCAGCCCCAGCATTTT	CASSAAVDGNQPQHF
TRBJ1-5	NA	TRBV13	few	TGTGCCAGCAGCTTAAAGTCTCAGCCCCAGCATTTT	CASSLKSQPQHF
TRBJ2-7	NA	TRBV9	NA	TGTGCCAGCAGCGTAGACCCATCGGAGCAGTACTTC	CASSVDPSEQYF
TRBJ2-5	TRBD2	TRBV6-6	NA	TGTGCCAGCAGTTACCATCCAGCGGGAGACCCAGAGACCCAGTACTTC	CASSYHPAGDPETQYF
TRBJ2-7	TRBD2	TRBV6-2/TRBV6-3	many	TGTGCCAGCAGTTATTCCCCGGGACTAGCGGGAGCCTACGAGCAGTACTTC	CASSYSPGLAGAYEQYF
TRBJ1-2	NA	TRBV3-1	many	TGTGCCAGCAGCCAAGGGGCAGGACTTAACTCCGATGGCTACACCTTC	CASSQGAGLNSDGYTF
TRBJ2-1	TRBD2	TRBV7-9	few	TGTGCCAGCAGCTTAGGACCGGGACTAACGAACAATGAGCAGTTCTTC	CASSLGPGLTNNEQFF
TRBJ1-2	NA	TRBV29-1	many	TGCAGCGTTACTGCTAACTATGGCTACACCTTC	CSVTANYGYTF
TRBJ2-5	NA	TRBV18	NA	TGTGCCAGCTCACCACCGGCAGGGGCCATGGAGACCCAGTACTTC	CASSPPAGAMETQYF
TRBJ1-6	TRBD1	TRBV12-3/TRBV12-4	NA	TGTGCCAGCAGTTCCGGGACAGGGTATTCACCCCTCCACTTT	CASSSGTGYSPLHF
TRBJ1-2	NA	TRBV7-2	many	TGTGCCAGCAGCTTAGAGGCAGGCCGCGGCTACACCTTC	CASSLEAGRGYTF
TRBJ1-3	NA	TRBV29-1	few	TGCAGCGTTGAAGATCCAGGTGCCATATATTTT	CSVEDPGAIYF
TRBJ1-3	TRBD1	TRBV27	NA	TGTGCCAGCAGTTACAGGGGCGGCTCTGGAAACACCATATATTTT	CASSYRGGSGNTIYF
TRBJ1-4	TRBD1	TRBV28	few	TGTGCCAGCAGTGTTCAGGGGGGGTCAGGTGAAAAACTGTTTTTT	CASSVQGGSGEKLFF